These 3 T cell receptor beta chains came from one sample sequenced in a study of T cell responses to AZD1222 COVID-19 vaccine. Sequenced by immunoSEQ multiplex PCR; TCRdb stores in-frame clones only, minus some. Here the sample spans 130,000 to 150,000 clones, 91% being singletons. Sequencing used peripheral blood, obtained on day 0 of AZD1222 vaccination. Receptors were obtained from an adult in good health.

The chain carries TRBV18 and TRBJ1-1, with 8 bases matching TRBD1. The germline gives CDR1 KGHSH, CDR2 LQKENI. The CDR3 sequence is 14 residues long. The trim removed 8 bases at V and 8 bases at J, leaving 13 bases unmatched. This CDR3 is CASDPGGTGLEAFF. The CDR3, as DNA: TGTGCCAGCGATCCAGGAGGGACAGGCTTGGAAGCTTTCTTT.

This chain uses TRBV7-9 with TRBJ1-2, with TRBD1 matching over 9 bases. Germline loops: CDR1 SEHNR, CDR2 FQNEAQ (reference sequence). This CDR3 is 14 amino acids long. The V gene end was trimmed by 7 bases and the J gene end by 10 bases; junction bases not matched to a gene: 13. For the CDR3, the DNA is TGTGCCAGCAATCGACCGGGACAGGGACTTGACTACACCTTC. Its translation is CASNRPGQGLDYTF.

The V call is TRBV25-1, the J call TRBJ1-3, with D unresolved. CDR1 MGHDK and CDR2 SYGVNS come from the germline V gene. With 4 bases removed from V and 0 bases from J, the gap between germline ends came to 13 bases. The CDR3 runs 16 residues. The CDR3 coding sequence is TGTGCCAGCAGTGGCGCTCCCCGGTTCTCTGGAAACACCATATATTTT. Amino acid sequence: CASSGAPRFSGNTIYF.